The 8 T cell receptor beta chains reported below all come from one sample, sequenced in a study of PD-1 blockade in classical Hodgkin lymphoma. Brentuximab vedotin exposure varied, and every patient relapsed after autologous stem cell transplantation. The method was immunoSEQ multiplex PCR; TCRdb's version includes in-frame clones alone and lacks a portion of them. This table holds about 98,000 clones, roughly 89% found once. The sequenced sample was peripheral blood mononuclear cells (PBMCs), obtained at baseline. Receptors were obtained from a human donor with classical Hodgkin lymphoma.

The chain has TRBV2 and TRBJ2-2, with TRBD1 matching over 7 bases. Per the germline V gene, CDR1 is SNHLY and CDR2 is FYNNEI. CDR3 size: 14 residues. The junction had 5 bases not matched to a gene; V was cut back by 5 bases and J by 5 bases. As DNA, the CDR3 is TGTGCCAGCAGTCTAACAGGGGTGACCGGGGAGCTGTTTTTT. It translates to CASSLTGVTGELFF.

This chain connects TRBV5-4 to TRBJ2-7, with D perhaps matching TRBD2 (5 bases). Germline V gene lookup returns CDR1 SGHNT and CDR2 YYREEE (reference sequence). V lost 4 bases to trimming and J lost 0 bases, with 17 bases between them. The CDR3 is made up of 16 amino acids. The CDR3 DNA reads as TGTGCCAGCAGCCCCCCGGGGAGCGAAAGCTCCTACGAGCAGTACTTC. Its translation: CASSPPGSESSYEQYF.

The rearrangement uses TRBV5-1 and TRBJ1-2, with TRBD1 matching over 10 bases. Germline assignment: CDR1 SGHRS and CDR2 YFSETQ. The V and J ends lost 3 bases and 0 bases, in that order; junction bases with no gene match: 5. The CDR3 is 16 amino acids. Here the CDR3 DNA reads TGCGCCAGCAGCTGGGGGGACAGGGGCGCTAACTATGGCTACACCTTC. Its protein product is CASSWGDRGANYGYTF.

V usage is TRBV28 and J usage is TRBJ1-3; perhaps TRBD1 as D (5 bases). The length of the CDR3 is 16 residues. V was shortened by 4 bases and J by 4 bases, with 17 bases between the two germline ends. The germline CDR1 and CDR2 sequences are MDHEN and SYDVKM. The chain's CDR3 is CASSSPGEEGGNTIYF. In DNA, the CDR3 is TGTGCCAGCAGTTCCCCGGGGGAGGAGGGAGGAAACACCATATATTTT.

V is TRBV6-6 and J is TRBJ2-5, with D unclear. This CDR3 spans 13 amino acids. The ends were cut back, 5 bases at V and 4 bases at J, with 11 bases in the middle. The germline V gene has CDR1 MNHNY and CDR2 SVGAGI (reference sequence). CDR3 protein: CASSLLLGETQYF. CDR3 DNA sequence: TGTGCCAGCAGTCTCCTCCTAGGAGAGACCCAGTACTTC.

The chain couples TRBV28 to TRBJ1-5; D remains ambiguous. V was cut by 5 bases and J by 2 bases, with 7 bases left in between. The germline V gene has CDR1 MDHEN and CDR2 SYDVKM. This CDR3 has 13 amino acids. The DNA for the CDR3 is TGTGCCAGCAGTCGGGATGGCAATCAGCCCCAGCATTTT. Protein product: CASSRDGNQPQHF.

This chain joins TRBV30 and TRBJ1-1; D is unclear. This CDR3 region has 13 residues. Per germline, CDR1 GTSNPN and CDR2 SVGIG (reference sequence). Trimming pared 2 bases from V and 1 base from J, leaving 8 bases between. The CDR3 coding sequence is TGTGCCTGGAGTAGGTCAGCGAACACTGAAGCTTTCTTT. It yields the protein CAWSRSANTEAFF.

The chain employs TRBV11-2 and TRBJ1-1; the D is unclear. The germline V gene has CDR1 SGHAT and CDR2 FQNNGV. Trimming left V 2 bases short and J 5 bases short, with 9 bases between. The CDR3 is made up of 13 amino acids. The CDR3 is CASSLTPVTEAFF. The CDR3 DNA reads as TGTGCCAGCAGCTTAACTCCGGTGACTGAAGCTTTCTTT.